A selection of T cell receptor beta chains follows, all from one sample in a study of blood T cell repertoires in COVID-19. Method: immunoSEQ multiplex PCR; TCRdb's copy keeps in-frame clones and lacks some. The data show 85,000 to 130,000 clones, approximately 84% seen once. Sample: peripheral blood. Receptors originate from a man between 60 and 70 years old with acute or convalescent COVID-19. Each CDR3 is given with its conserved first and last residue. The D gene is left open where the match is weak. Not every row has a clone size; where given, it reads once, few, many or a size class.

TRBJ2-3 - TRBV19 TRBD2 CASSDLEAGGADTQYF TGTGCCAGTAGTGACCTAGAAGCGGGAGGGGCAGATACGCAGTATTTT
TRBJ1-5 - TRBV11-2 - CASSSPRGGNLNQPQHF TGTGCCAGCAGCTCGCCTCGGGGAGGGAACCTCAATCAGCCCCAGCATTTT
TRBJ2-5 - TRBV7-2 - CASSAPRGREDRETQYF TGTGCCAGCAGCGCCCCTAGGGGGCGGGAGGACCGTGAGACCCAGTACTTC
TRBJ2-5 - TRBV13 - CASSLEGQGRTQYF TGTGCCAGCAGCTTAGAAGGGCAGGGGCGGACCCAGTACTTC
TRBJ2-3 - TRBV10-3 TRBD1 CAISGAGTGGDTQYF TGTGCCATCAGTGGGGCCGGGACAGGGGGGGATACGCAGTATTTT
TRBJ1-4 - TRBV6-5 - CASARRQAGSEKLFF TGTGCCAGCGCACGTCGGCAGGCCGGTAGTGAAAAACTGTTTTTT
TRBJ1-2 many TRBV10-3 TRBD1 CAISGTARSFYGYTF TGTGCCATCAGCGGGACAGCGCGCTCATTCTATGGCTACACCTTC
TRBJ2-5 - TRBV5-1 TRBD2 CASSAGVQETQYF TGCGCCAGCAGTGCGGGGGTCCAAGAGACCCAGTACTTC
TRBJ1-1 - TRBV19 - CASSISGVDTEAFF TGTGCCAGTAGCATCTCCGGGGTTGACACTGAAGCTTTCTTT
TRBJ1-1 - TRBV6-5 - CASRVDRGVDEAFF TGTGCCAGCAGGGTCGACCGGGGTGTAGATGAAGCTTTCTTT
TRBJ2-3 - TRBV29-1 TRBD1 CSVKVKGQYESTDTQYF TGCAGCGTTAAAGTAAAGGGACAGTACGAAAGCACAGATACGCAGTATTTT
TRBJ2-5 - TRBV6-2/TRBV6-3 - CASSRGQELVETQYF TGTGCCAGCAGCCGTGGTCAGGAACTGGTAGAGACCCAGTACTTC
TRBJ2-1 - TRBV20-1 - CSASSDSSSYNEQFF TGCAGTGCTAGTAGTGACTCAAGCTCCTACAATGAGCAGTTCTTC
TRBJ1-5 - TRBV25-1 - CASSPTGLGSNQPQHF TGTGCCAGCAGCCCAACAGGGCTCGGTAGCAATCAGCCCCAGCATTTT
TRBJ2-5 - TRBV2 - CASTQSRETQYF TGTGCCAGCACCCAATCCAGGGAGACCCAGTACTTC
TRBJ1-3 - TRBV15 - CATSRTGSAGNTIYF TGTGCCACCAGCAGAACAGGGTCTGCCGGAAACACCATATATTTT
TRBJ2-3 - TRBV5-5 - CASSRPGLTDTQYF TGTGCCAGCAGCCGACCGGGACTTACAGATACGCAGTATTTT
TRBJ2-2 - TRBV11-3 - CASSLIGSTGELFF TGTGCCAGCAGCTTGATCGGGAGCACCGGGGAGCTGTTTTTT
TRBJ1-5 once TRBV6-5 - CASSRQASLNQPQHF TGTGCCAGCAGTCGACAGGCATCCTTAAACCAGCCCCAGCATTTT
TRBJ2-7 - TRBV28 TRBD1 CASSLTRTGPYEGYF TGTGCCAGCAGTTTAACTAGGACAGGGCCCTACGAGGGGTACTTC
TRBJ1-1 - TRBV24-1 TRBD1 CATSDSRTGNTEAFF TGTGCCACCAGTGATTCTCGGACAGGCAACACTGAAGCTTTCTTT
TRBJ1-2 - TRBV7-8 TRBD1 CASSSIQGSVGGYTF TGTGCCAGCAGCTCCATACAGGGGAGTGTGGGCGGCTACACCTTC